A selection of T cell receptor beta chains follows, all from one sample in a study of T cell changes during pregnancy in multiple sclerosis. Using immunoSEQ multiplex PCR, the repertoire was profiled, and TCRdb retains in-frame clones only, with some absent. The top ten clones hold 1.2% of a sample with approximately 71,000 clones, 85% to 95% of them seen once. This specimen was peripheral blood, taken in the third trimester of pregnancy. The origin of the receptors is a female donor with multiple sclerosis, enrolled in a pregnancy study. Both conserved end residues are part of each CDR3. A D gene is named only where the DNA matches it firmly. The listing skips clone size in some rows; elsewhere it reads once, few, many or a size class.

D,V,J,size,DNA,CDR3
.,TRBV4-1,TRBJ1-1,.,TGCGCCAGCAGCCAACACCCGAGGACAGCCGGATACTCTTTCTTT,CASSQHPRTAGYSFF
.,TRBV5-1,TRBJ2-2,.,TGCGCCAGCAGCTTGGATGGGGGGACCGGGGAGCTGTTTTTT,CASSLDGGTGELFF
.,TRBV6-5,TRBJ1-2,.,TGTGCCAGCATGAGGGGGAATGGCTACACCTTC,CASMRGNGYTF
TRBD2,TRBV30,TRBJ2-3,.,TGTGCCTGGAGTGTACCAGCGGGAGCGGGAGATACGCAGTATTTT,CAWSVPAGAGDTQYF
TRBD1,TRBV6-5,TRBJ1-2,.,TGTGCCAGCAGTTTGGGACAGGGTACCTATGGCTACACCTTC,CASSLGQGTYGYTF
TRBD1,TRBV7-2,TRBJ2-7,.,TGTGCCAGCAGCGAGGGACAGCAGTCCCTCTACGAGCAGTACTTC,CASSEGQQSLYEQYF
.,TRBV7-9,TRBJ1-1,.,TGTGCCAGCAGCTTAGAACCAGGGGAAGCTTTCTTT,CASSLEPGEAFF
.,TRBV30,TRBJ1-2,.,TGTGCCTGGAGTGTGGGCAGCCTCTATGGCTACACCTTC,CAWSVGSLYGYTF
.,TRBV6-5,TRBJ2-1,.,TGTGCCAGCAGTTACTCGGGGGGTGGGGTGTACAATGAGCAGTTCTTC,CASSYSGGGVYNEQFF
.,TRBV28,TRBJ1-3,once,TGTGCCAGCAGTTTAGGGCAATCTGGAAACACCATATATTTT,CASSLGQSGNTIYF
.,TRBV13,TRBJ2-1,.,TGTGCCAGCAGCTCCTCCGGACAGATCTACAATGAGCAGTTCTTC,CASSSSGQIYNEQFF
TRBD1,TRBV7-9,TRBJ1-2,.,TGTGCCAGCAGCTTAGCAGGACAGGGTTATGGCTACACCTTC,CASSLAGQGYGYTF
TRBD2,TRBV10-3,TRBJ2-7,.,TGTGCCACGCATTCTAGCGGGACCGAGCAGTACTTC,CATHSSGTEQYF
TRBD1,TRBV28,TRBJ1-1,.,TGTGCCAGCAGGGGACAGGGCAGCACTGAAGCTTTCTTT,CASRGQGSTEAFF
TRBD2,TRBV7-7,TRBJ2-3,once,TGTGCCAGCAGCGTGGGACTAGCGGGAGGCCCAGATACGCAGTATTTT,CASSVGLAGGPDTQYF
.,TRBV29-1,TRBJ1-1,once,TGCAGCGTTGATGGGGACCGCGGGATGAACACTGAAGCTTTCTTT,CSVDGDRGMNTEAFF
TRBD2,TRBV2,TRBJ2-1,.,TGTGCCAGCAGCCCGACTAGCGGGAGTGTCTATGAGCAGTTCTTC,CASSPTSGSVYEQFF
TRBD1,TRBV18,TRBJ1-4,.,TGTGCCAGCTCACCAGGACAGGGTGAAAAACTGTTTTTT,CASSPGQGEKLFF
TRBD2,TRBV27,TRBJ2-7,.,TGTGCCAGCAGTTTATCGGGACTAGCGGGAGCTTACGAGCAGTACTTC,CASSLSGLAGAYEQYF
TRBD2,TRBV5-4,TRBJ2-7,.,TGTGCCAGCAGCTTGGGATCACTAGCGGGAACCTACGAGCAGTACTTC,CASSLGSLAGTYEQYF
TRBD2,TRBV13,TRBJ2-2,.,TGTGCCAGCAGCCCGGGACTAGCGGAGAACACCGGGGAGCTGTTTTTT,CASSPGLAENTGELFF
TRBD1,TRBV7-8,TRBJ1-4,once,TGTGCCAGCAGCTGGCGACAGGGCCTGTCCAATGAAAAACTGTTTTTT,CASSWRQGLSNEKLFF
TRBD1,TRBV2,TRBJ2-3,.,TGTGCCAGCACCCTAATGGGACAGGGTGCTGATACGCAGTATTTT,CASTLMGQGADTQYF
TRBD1,TRBV25-1,TRBJ2-2,few,TGTGCCAGCAGTGGGACAGGGGGCCTGGGGGGGGAGCTGTTTTTT,CASSGTGGLGGELFF
.,TRBV18,TRBJ1-2,once,TGTGCCAGCTCACCACGGGAGGTTGGGATAGATGGCTACACCTTC,CASSPREVGIDGYTF
TRBD1,TRBV5-4,TRBJ1-2,.,TGTGCCAGCAGCCCACAGACAGGGGCGATCTATGGCTACACCTTC,CASSPQTGAIYGYTF
TRBD2,TRBV5-1,TRBJ2-7,.,TGCGCCAGCAGCGCTACACCAACCAGCGGGGTACAGTACTTC,CASSATPTSGVQYF
.,TRBV7-6,TRBJ2-2,.,TGTGCCAGCAGCTTAGCGCAGGGGCGGAACACCGGGGAGCTGTTTTTT,CASSLAQGRNTGELFF
.,TRBV14,TRBJ2-7,.,TGTGCCAGCAGCCAAGACAGCTCCTACGAGCAGTACTTC,CASSQDSSYEQYF
.,TRBV7-9,TRBJ2-5,.,TGTGCCAGCAGCTCAGGTACCCAGTACTTC,CASSSGTQYF
TRBD2,TRBV7-2,TRBJ2-1,.,TGTGCCAGCAGCTCACCAGGGACTAGCGGATCGGATGAGCAGTTCTTC,CASSSPGTSGSDEQFF
TRBD2,TRBV19,TRBJ2-1,.,TGTGCCAGTAGTATAATCGGCGGGGGGACCTACAATGAGCAGTTCTTC,CASSIIGGGTYNEQFF
TRBD1,TRBV28,TRBJ1-4,.,TGTGCCAGCAGTTTGGGACAGGGGACCTCCTCTGAAAAACTGTTTTTT,CASSLGQGTSSEKLFF
.,TRBV29-1,TRBJ2-1,.,TGCAGCGGCACGGGGATTGATGAGCAGTTCTTC,CSGTGIDEQFF